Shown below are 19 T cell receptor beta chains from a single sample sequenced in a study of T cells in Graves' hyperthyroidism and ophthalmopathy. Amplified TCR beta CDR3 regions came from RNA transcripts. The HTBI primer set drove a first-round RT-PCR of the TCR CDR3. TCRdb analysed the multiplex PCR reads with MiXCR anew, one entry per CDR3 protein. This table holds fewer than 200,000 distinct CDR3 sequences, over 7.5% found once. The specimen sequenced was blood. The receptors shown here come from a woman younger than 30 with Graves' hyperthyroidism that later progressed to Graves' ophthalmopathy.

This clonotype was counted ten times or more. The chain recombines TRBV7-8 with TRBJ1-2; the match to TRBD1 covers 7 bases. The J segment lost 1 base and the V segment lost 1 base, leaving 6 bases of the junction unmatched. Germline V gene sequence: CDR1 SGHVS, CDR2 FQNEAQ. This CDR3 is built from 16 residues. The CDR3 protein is CASSLDGTVLNYGYTF. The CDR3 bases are TGTGCCAGCAGCTTAGATGGGACAGTACTTAACTATGGCTACACCTTC.

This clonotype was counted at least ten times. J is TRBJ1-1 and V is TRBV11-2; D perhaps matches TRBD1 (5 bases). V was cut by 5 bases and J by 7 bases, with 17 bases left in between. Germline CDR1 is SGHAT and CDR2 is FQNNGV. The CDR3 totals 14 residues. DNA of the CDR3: TGTGCCAGCAGCCGCGGGGGAGGGAACGGTGAAGCTTTCTTT. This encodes CASSRGGGNGEAFF.

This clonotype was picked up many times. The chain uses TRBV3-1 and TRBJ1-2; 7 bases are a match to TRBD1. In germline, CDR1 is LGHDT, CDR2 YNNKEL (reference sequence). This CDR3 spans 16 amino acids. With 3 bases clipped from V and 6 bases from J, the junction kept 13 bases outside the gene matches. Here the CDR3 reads CASSQTTSRQGDGYTF. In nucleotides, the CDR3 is TGTGCCAGCAGCCAGACCACTTCCAGACAGGGCGATGGCTACACCTTC. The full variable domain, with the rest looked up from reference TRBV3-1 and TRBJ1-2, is DTAVSQTPKYLVTQMGNDKSIKCEQNLGHDTMYWYKQDSKKFLKIMFSYNNKELIINETVPNRFSPKSPDKAHLNLHINSLELGDSAVYFCASSQTTSRQGDGYTFGSGTRLTVV.

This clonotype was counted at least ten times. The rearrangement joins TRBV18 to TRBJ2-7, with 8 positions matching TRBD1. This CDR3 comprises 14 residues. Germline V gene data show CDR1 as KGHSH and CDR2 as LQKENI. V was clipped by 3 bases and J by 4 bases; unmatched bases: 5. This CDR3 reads CASSPDRGKYEQYF. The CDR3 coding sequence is TGTGCCAGCTCACCTGACAGGGGCAAGTACGAGCAGTACTTC.

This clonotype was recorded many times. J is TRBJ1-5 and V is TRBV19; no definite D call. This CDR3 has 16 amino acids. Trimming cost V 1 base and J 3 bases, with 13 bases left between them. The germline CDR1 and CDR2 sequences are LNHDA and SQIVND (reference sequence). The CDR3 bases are TGTGCCAGTAGTATAGTGCTCGGCAGTTTCAATCAGCCCCAGCATTTT. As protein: CASSIVLGSFNQPQHF.

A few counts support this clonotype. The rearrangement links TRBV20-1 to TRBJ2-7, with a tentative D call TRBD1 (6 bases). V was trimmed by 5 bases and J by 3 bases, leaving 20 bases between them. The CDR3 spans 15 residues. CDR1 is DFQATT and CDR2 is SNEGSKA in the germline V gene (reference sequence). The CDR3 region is CSASRNRVWGYEQYF. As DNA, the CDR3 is TGCAGTGCTTCACGCAACAGGGTTTGGGGCTACGAGCAGTACTTC.

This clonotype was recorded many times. CDR3 nucleotides: TGTGCCAGCAGTATAACCAGTGTGCTTTATCATCAGCCCCAGCATTTT. It specifies CASSITSVLYHQPQHF. The chain is built from TRBV2 and TRBJ1-5; D is uncertain. The CDR3 is made up of 16 amino acids. Germline CDR1 SNHLY, CDR2 FYNNEI. V lost 5 bases to trimming and J lost 5 bases, with 19 bases between them.

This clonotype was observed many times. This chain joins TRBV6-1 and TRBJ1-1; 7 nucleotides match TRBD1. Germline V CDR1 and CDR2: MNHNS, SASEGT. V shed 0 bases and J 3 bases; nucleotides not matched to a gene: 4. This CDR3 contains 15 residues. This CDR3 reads CASSEATGLDTEAFF. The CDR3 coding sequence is TGTGCCAGCAGTGAAGCGACAGGGTTGGACACTGAAGCTTTCTTT.

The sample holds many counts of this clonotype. The CDR3 spells CASSLTASGSYEQYF. Here the CDR3 DNA reads TGTGCCAGCAGTTTAACCGCTAGCGGGTCCTACGAGCAGTACTTC. The chain uses TRBV27 and TRBJ2-7, with TRBD2 matching 8 bases. This CDR3 contains 15 residues. The V and J ends lost 2 bases and 1 base, in that order; junction bases with no gene match: 4. Germline V CDR1 and CDR2: MNHEY, SMNVEV (reference sequence).

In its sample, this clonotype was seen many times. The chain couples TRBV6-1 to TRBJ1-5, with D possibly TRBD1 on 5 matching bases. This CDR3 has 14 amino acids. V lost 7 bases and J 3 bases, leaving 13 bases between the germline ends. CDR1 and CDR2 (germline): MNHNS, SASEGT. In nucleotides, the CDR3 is TGTGCCAGCATAGGGGACTTAGACAATCAGCCCCAGCATTTT. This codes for CASIGDLDNQPQHF.

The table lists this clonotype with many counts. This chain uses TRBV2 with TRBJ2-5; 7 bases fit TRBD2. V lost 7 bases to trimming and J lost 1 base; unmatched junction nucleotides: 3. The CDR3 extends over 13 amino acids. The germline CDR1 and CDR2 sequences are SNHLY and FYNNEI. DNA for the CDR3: TGTGCCAGCACGAGACTAGCCCAAGAGACCCAGTACTTC. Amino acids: CASTRLAQETQYF.

CDR3 sequence: CASSIVGEQFF. DNA of the CDR3: TGTGCCAGTAGTATAGTAGGGGAGCAGTTCTTC. The chain joins TRBV19 to TRBJ2-1; D not resolved. Per germline, CDR1 LNHDA and CDR2 SQIVND (reference sequence). V was cut by 1 base and J by 10 bases, with 5 bases left in between. This CDR3 has 11 amino acids.

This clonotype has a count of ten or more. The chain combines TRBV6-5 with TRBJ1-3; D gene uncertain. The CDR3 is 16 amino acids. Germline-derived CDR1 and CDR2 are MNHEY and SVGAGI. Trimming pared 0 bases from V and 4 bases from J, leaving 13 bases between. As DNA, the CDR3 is TGTGCCAGCAGTTACTCGCCGGACGGGTTGGGAAACACCATATATTTT. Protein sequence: CASSYSPDGLGNTIYF.

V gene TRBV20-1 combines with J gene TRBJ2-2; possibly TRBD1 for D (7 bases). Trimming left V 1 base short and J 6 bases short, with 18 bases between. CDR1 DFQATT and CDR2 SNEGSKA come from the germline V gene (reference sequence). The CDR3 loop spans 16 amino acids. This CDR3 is CSARGLGGRGAGELFF. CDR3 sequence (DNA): TGCAGTGCTAGAGGCCTAGGGGGCCGCGGGGCCGGGGAGCTGTTTTTT.

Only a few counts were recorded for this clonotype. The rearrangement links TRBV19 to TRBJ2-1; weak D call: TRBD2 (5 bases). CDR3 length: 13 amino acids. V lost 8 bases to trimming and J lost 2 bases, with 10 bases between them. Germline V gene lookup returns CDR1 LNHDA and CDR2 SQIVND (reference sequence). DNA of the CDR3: TGTGCCAGTTCTGGGGAGACCTACAATGAGCAGTTCTTC. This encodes CASSGETYNEQFF.

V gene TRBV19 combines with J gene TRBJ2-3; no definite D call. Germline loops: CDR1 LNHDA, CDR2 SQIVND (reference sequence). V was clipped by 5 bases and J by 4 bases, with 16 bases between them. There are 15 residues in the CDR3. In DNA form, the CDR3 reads TGTGCCAGTAGTTCGCTGGCGGAAGCCCCAGATACGCAGTATTTT. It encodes CASSSLAEAPDTQYF.

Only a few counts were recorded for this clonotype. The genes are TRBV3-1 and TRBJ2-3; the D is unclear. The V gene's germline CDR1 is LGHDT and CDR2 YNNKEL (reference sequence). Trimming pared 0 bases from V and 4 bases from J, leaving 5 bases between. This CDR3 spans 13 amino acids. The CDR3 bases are TGTGCCAGCAGCCAAGATTCTCCAGATACGCAGTATTTT. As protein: CASSQDSPDTQYF.

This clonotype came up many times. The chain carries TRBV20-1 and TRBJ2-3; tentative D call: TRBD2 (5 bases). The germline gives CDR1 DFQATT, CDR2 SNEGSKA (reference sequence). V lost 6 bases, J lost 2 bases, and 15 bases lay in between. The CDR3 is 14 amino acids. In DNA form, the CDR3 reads TGCAGTGCCCCCACTAGAGGGCTCACAGATACGCAGTATTTT. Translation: CSAPTRGLTDTQYF.

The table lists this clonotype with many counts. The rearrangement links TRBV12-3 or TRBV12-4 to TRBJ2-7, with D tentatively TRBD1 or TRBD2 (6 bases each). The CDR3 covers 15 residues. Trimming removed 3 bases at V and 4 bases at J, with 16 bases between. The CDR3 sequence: CASSLRRVGTYEQYF. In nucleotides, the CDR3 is TGTGCCAGCAGTTTGAGGAGGGTGGGGACATACGAGCAGTACTTC.